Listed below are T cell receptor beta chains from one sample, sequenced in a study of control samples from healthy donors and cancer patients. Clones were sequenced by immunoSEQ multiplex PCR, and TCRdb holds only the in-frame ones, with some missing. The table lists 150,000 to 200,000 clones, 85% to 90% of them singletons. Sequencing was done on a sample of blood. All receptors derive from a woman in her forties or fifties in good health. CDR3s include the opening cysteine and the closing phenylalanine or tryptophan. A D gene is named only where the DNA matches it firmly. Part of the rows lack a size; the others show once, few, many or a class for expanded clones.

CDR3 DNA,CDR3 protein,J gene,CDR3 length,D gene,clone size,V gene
TGTGCCAGCAGTTTTCGGCCCCAGCATTTT,CASSFRPQHF,TRBJ1-5,10,-,few,TRBV28
TGTGCCAGCAGTGACCGGGGGGTCTCGGCCCAGCATTTT,CASSDRGVSAQHF,TRBJ1-5,13,-,few,TRBV6-1
TGTGCCAGTAGTGAGCTGCGTGGGTCAGCCCAGCATTTT,CASSELRGSAQHF,TRBJ1-5,13,-,-,TRBV19
TGTGCCAGCAGCACCCTCGGGACAGGGCTTGGCTACACCTTC,CASSTLGTGLGYTF,TRBJ1-2,14,TRBD1,-,TRBV28
TGTGCCAGCAGTCGAGGGGTTTGGACGCAGTATTTT,CASSRGVWTQYF,TRBJ2-3,12,-,-,TRBV2
TGTGCCAGCAGTTTGACAGGGGGCACTGAAGCTTTCTTT,CASSLTGGTEAFF,TRBJ1-1,13,TRBD1,-,TRBV7-9
TGTGCCAGCAGTTTAGGGTTCGGTCAGCCCCAGCATTTT,CASSLGFGQPQHF,TRBJ1-5,13,-,-,TRBV27
TGTGCCAGCAGCTTAGGAGGGGGTGGAGGGAACACTGAAGCTTTCTTT,CASSLGGGGGNTEAFF,TRBJ1-1,16,-,-,TRBV7-9
TGTGCCAGCAGTTCCGGCCAGCGCAATCAGCCCCAGCATTTT,CASSSGQRNQPQHF,TRBJ1-5,14,-,-,TRBV28
TGTGCCTGGAGTCCCACCGGGACAGTCGTCCCTTTGGCCTATAATTCACCCCTCCACTTT,CAWSPTGTVVPLAYNSPLHF,TRBJ1-6,20,TRBD1,-,TRBV30
TGTGCCTGGAGTACTCCAGGGGGTTTCTATGGCTACACCTTC,CAWSTPGGFYGYTF,TRBJ1-2,14,TRBD1,-,TRBV30
TGCGCCAGCAGCTTGGCGGCTAACTATGGCTACACCTTC,CASSLAANYGYTF,TRBJ1-2,13,-,-,TRBV5-1
TGTGCCAGCAGCCCAGGACTAGCCGGGGAGCTGTTTTTT,CASSPGLAGELFF,TRBJ2-2,13,TRBD2,-,TRBV6-2/TRBV6-3
TGTGCCAGCAGCACCCCCGGACAGTTCAATGAGCAGTTCTTC,CASSTPGQFNEQFF,TRBJ2-1,14,-,-,TRBV28
TGTGCCAGCAGCATCCGGACAGGGCGGGAACAGGACATTCAGTACTTC,CASSIRTGREQDIQYF,TRBJ2-4,16,TRBD1,-,TRBV5-4
TGTGCCTCCGGGGGGGCCGATACGCAGTATTTT,CASGGADTQYF,TRBJ2-3,11,TRBD2,-,TRBV24-1
TGCAGCGTTACTACAGGGAAGGGAAACTATGGCTACACCTTC,CSVTTGKGNYGYTF,TRBJ1-2,14,-,once,TRBV29-1
TGTGCCAGCAGTCTGACTAGCGGGAGGAGCGAGCAGTACTTC,CASSLTSGRSEQYF,TRBJ2-7,14,TRBD2,-,TRBV2
TGCGCCAGCAGCCAAGATAGGACTAGCGGGAGCACAGATACGCAGTATTTT,CASSQDRTSGSTDTQYF,TRBJ2-3,17,TRBD2,-,TRBV4-3
TGTGCCAGCACAATGGGGACGGCCTATGGCTACACCTTC,CASTMGTAYGYTF,TRBJ1-2,13,-,-,TRBV6-5
TGTGCCAGCATCGAGGGGTTGGGTCAGCCCCAGCATTTT,CASIEGLGQPQHF,TRBJ1-5,13,-,-,TRBV28
TGTGCCAGCAGCAGCAGGGGGTACCCGAATGAGCAGTTCTTC,CASSSRGYPNEQFF,TRBJ2-1,14,TRBD1,-,TRBV7-8
TGTGCCAGCGGCAGGGCCAGGGCCTACGAGCAGTACTTC,CASGRARAYEQYF,TRBJ2-7,13,-,-,TRBV27
TGTGCCATCAGTGATATGGGGAACACTGAAGCTTTCTTT,CAISDMGNTEAFF,TRBJ1-1,13,-,-,TRBV10-3
TGTGCCAGCAGCTTGGTTGGGGCCAACTCTGGAAACACCATATATTTT,CASSLVGANSGNTIYF,TRBJ1-3,16,-,-,TRBV5-5
TGTGCCAGCCAACAGGAGTGGCAAGAGACCCAGTACTTC,CASQQEWQETQYF,TRBJ2-5,13,-,-,TRBV11-2
TGCAGTGCTAGTCCGGGAGACTATGGCTACACCTTC,CSASPGDYGYTF,TRBJ1-2,12,-,-,TRBV20-1
TGTGCCAGCGGTCGTACAGACAATGAGGTGCAGTTCTTC,CASGRTDNEVQFF,TRBJ2-1,13,-,-,TRBV28
TGTGCCAGCAGCGTAGGGGTTAGGCTGCGCCCGGAGCATTTT,CASSVGVRLRPEHF,TRBJ1-5,14,-,-,TRBV6-2/TRBV6-3
TGTGCCAGTCAACGACAGGGGACGGTAAAAGAAAAACTGTTTTTT,CASQRQGTVKEKLFF,TRBJ1-4,15,TRBD1,-,TRBV25-1
TGTGCCAGCAGCCAAGAACGAGAGTATCAGCCCCAGCATTTT,CASSQEREYQPQHF,TRBJ1-5,14,-,-,TRBV4-2
TGTGCCAGCAGTCGATCTAGCGGGGGCGGTGAAAAGGAGTTCTTC,CASSRSSGGGEKEFF,TRBJ2-1,15,TRBD2,-,TRBV6-2/TRBV6-3
TGTGCCAGCAGCTTAGTGGCGGGGGGAGGAAATGAGCAGTTCTTC,CASSLVAGGGNEQFF,TRBJ2-1,15,TRBD2,-,TRBV7-2
TGTGCCAGCAGTTTATCCCCGGATGTTTGGGGCTACACCTTC,CASSLSPDVWGYTF,TRBJ1-2,14,-,-,TRBV28
TGTGCCAGCAGCGGTCAGCCGGGACTAGGGTTCCACGAGCAGTACTTC,CASSGQPGLGFHEQYF,TRBJ2-7,16,TRBD2,-,TRBV9
TGCGCCAGCAGCTCCCTCGGGGCGGGAGCCACAGATACGCAGTATTTT,CASSSLGAGATDTQYF,TRBJ2-3,16,TRBD2,-,TRBV5-1
TGTGCCAGCAGTTTAGGTAAAGGCGACACCATATATTTT,CASSLGKGDTIYF,TRBJ1-3,13,-,-,TRBV28